One sample yielded the 27 T cell receptor beta chains listed below, sequenced in a study of T cell changes during pregnancy in multiple sclerosis. TCRdb keeps only in-frame clones here, not all; method: immunoSEQ multiplex PCR. The sample has about 79,000 clones, 85% to 95% seen once. The specimen was CD4+ T cells from peripheral blood mononuclear cells, collected in the second trimester of pregnancy. The receptors were sampled from a female donor with multiple sclerosis, enrolled in a pregnancy study.

CDR3 nucleotides: TGTGCCAGTAGTATAGAGGCTCAGCCCCAGCATTTT. Translated: CASSIEAQPQHF. This chain links TRBV19 with TRBJ1-5; D is uncertain. CDR1 LNHDA and CDR2 SQIVND come from the germline V gene (reference sequence). The CDR3 contains 12 residues. Trimming cost V 0 bases and J 6 bases, with 3 bases left between them. Drawing the rest from reference TRBV19 and TRBJ1-5, the complete variable domain is DGGITQSPKYLFRKEGQNVTLSCEQNLNHDAMYWYRQDPGQGLRLIYYSQIVNDFQKGDIAEGYSVSREKKESFPLTVTSAQKNPTAFYLCASSIEAQPQHFGDGTRLSIL.

V gene TRBV4-1 combines with J gene TRBJ1-4, with TRBD1 matching 7 bases. Losses at the gene ends were 5 bases for V and 8 bases for J; bases not matched to a gene: 11. CDR1 and CDR2 from the germline V gene are MGHRA and YSYEKL. This CDR3 has 15 amino acids. CDR3 in amino acids: CASSKDPGGMEKLFF. The DNA of the CDR3 is TGCGCCAGCAGCAAGGATCCAGGGGGAATGGAAAAACTGTTTTTT.

This chain joins TRBV9 and TRBJ1-2; the match to TRBD1 covers 9 bases. From germline, CDR1 is SGDLS and CDR2 YYNGEE. V dropped 4 bases and J dropped 5; count of bases not matched to a gene: 9. This CDR3 has 15 residues. Here the CDR3 reads CASSRTTGQGYGYTF. In nucleotides, the CDR3 is TGTGCCAGCAGCCGTACGACGGGACAGGGTTATGGCTACACCTTC.

The chain carries TRBV7-9 and TRBJ2-3; tentatively, D is TRBD2 (7 bases). CDR1 is SEHNR, CDR2 FQNEAQ, per germline (reference sequence). Trimming removed 7 bases at V and 8 bases at J, with 19 bases between. This CDR3 comprises 14 residues. CDR3 in amino acids: CASMEDSQRGTQYF. CDR3 sequence (DNA): TGTGCCAGCATGGAGGACAGCCAGCGGGGTACGCAGTATTTT.

The chain uses TRBV7-9 and TRBJ1-2; D not certain. The CDR3 covers 15 residues. Trimming shortened V by 2 bases and J by 4 bases, and 14 bases separated the two germline ends. The germline V gene has CDR1 SEHNR and CDR2 FQNEAQ (reference sequence). CDR3 in amino acids: CASSLHQPGLYGYTF. The CDR3 bases are TGTGCCAGCAGCTTACATCAACCAGGCCTCTATGGCTACACCTTC.

The V gene is TRBV2, the J gene TRBJ2-2, with TRBD1 identical over 7 bases. The CDR3 has 15 residues. Germline trimming cut 5 bases from V and 4 bases from J; bases unmatched to any gene: 7. CDR1 SNHLY and CDR2 FYNNEI come from the germline V gene. The CDR3 reads CASSPQTGITGELFF. In nucleotides, the CDR3 is TGTGCCAGCAGTCCCCAGACAGGGATCACCGGGGAGCTGTTTTTT.

This chain uses TRBV28 with TRBJ2-7; TRBD2 agrees at 9 bases. The V gene's germline CDR1 is MDHEN and CDR2 SYDVKM. The CDR3 runs 17 residues. Here the CDR3 reads CATGGAGLAGTLQEQYF. As DNA, the CDR3 is TGTGCTACCGGGGGGGCTGGGCTAGCGGGGACGCTACAGGAGCAGTACTTC.

This clone has just one count. The chain is built from TRBV28 and TRBJ1-5, with 8 bases lining up with TRBD1. Germline trimming cut 4 bases from V and 7 bases from J; bases unmatched to any gene: 6. This CDR3 spans 14 amino acids. Germline V lookup: CDR1 MDHEN, CDR2 SYDVKM. The chain's CDR3 is CASSSDRGTQPQHF. The DNA for the CDR3 is TGTGCCAGCAGTTCTGACAGGGGTACGCAGCCCCAGCATTTT.

The chain uses TRBV7-2 and TRBJ1-3; 8 bases line up with TRBD1. The V and J ends lost 5 bases and 4 bases, in that order; junction bases with no gene match: 4. CDR3 size: 14 residues. The germline V gene has CDR1 SGHTA and CDR2 FQGNSA. DNA for the CDR3: TGTGCCAGCAGCCCGGGACAGGAGGGAAACACCATATATTTT. It is translated as CASSPGQEGNTIYF.

The CDR3, as DNA: TGTGCCAGCAGCGTAGATAGCCGTCGGGGCTACACCTTC. Translated, it gives CASSVDSRRGYTF. The chain employs TRBV9 and TRBJ1-2, with D hard to call. Trimming stripped 0 bases from V and 8 bases from J, with 11 bases between. Per germline, CDR1 SGDLS and CDR2 YYNGEE. This CDR3 region has 13 residues.

CDR3 region: CASSPLGHLLSYEQYF. The CDR3 nucleotides are TGTGCCAGCTCACCACTAGGACATCTACTCTCCTACGAGCAGTACTTC. This chain links TRBV18 with TRBJ2-7, with a possible D match to TRBD1 (5 bases). Germline-derived CDR1 and CDR2 are KGHSH and LQKENI. V shed 1 base and J shed 0 bases, with 13 bases lying between them. This CDR3 contains 16 residues.

This clone was detected only once. The chain couples TRBV5-1 to TRBJ2-1; 12 bases are shared with TRBD2. With V trimmed by 5 bases and J by 7 bases, 10 bases remained unmatched. The CDR3 totals 16 residues. Per germline, CDR1 SGHRS and CDR2 YFSETQ. The CDR3 reads CASSRSSGGALNEQFF. CDR3 nucleotides: TGCGCCAGCAGTCGTTCTAGCGGGGGGGCTTTGAATGAGCAGTTCTTC.

Comments on this clone: A read error may produce the germline difference seen at one junction end. The chain has TRBV7-7 and TRBJ2-1; 13 nucleotides align to TRBD2. Germline V gene data show CDR1 as SSHAT and CDR2 as FNYEAQ (reference sequence). This CDR3 is built from 16 residues. DNA of the CDR3: TGTGCTAGCAGCCTAAATACGGGACTAGCGGGAAGTGAGCAGTTCTTC. Translated: CASSLNTGLAGSEQFF.

V gene TRBV4-3 combines with J gene TRBJ2-1; 7 bases map to TRBD1. The ends lost 0 bases at V and 4 bases at J; junction bases unmatched: 3. Germline V CDR1 and CDR2: LGHNA, YSLEER. The CDR3 spans 15 residues. Here the CDR3 DNA reads TGCGCCAGCAGCCAAGAGGTGACAGGGTACAATGAGCAGTTCTTC. Translating gives CASSQEVTGYNEQFF.

The chain has TRBV7-9 and TRBJ1-3, with D unclear. The CDR3 runs to 14 residues. The V end lost 5 bases, the J end lost 0 bases, and 8 bases lay between the germline ends. The germline V gene encodes CDR1 SEHNR and CDR2 FQNEAQ (reference sequence). The CDR3 region is CASSIYSSGNTIYF. For the CDR3, the DNA is TGTGCCAGCAGCATCTACAGCTCTGGAAACACCATATATTTT.

This clone was found once. The rearrangement uses TRBV29-1 and TRBJ2-1; TRBD1 might be the D (5 bases). Germline CDR1 SQVTM, CDR2 ANQGSEA. CDR3 length: 13 amino acids. V was shortened by 7 bases and J by 9 bases, with 19 bases between the two germline ends. This CDR3 is CSAVGQGTSEQFF. In nucleotides, the CDR3 is TGCAGCGCCGTTGGGCAGGGCACGAGTGAGCAGTTCTTC.

The chain links TRBV4-1 to TRBJ2-5; TRBD2 matches 10 bases. Per germline, CDR1 MGHRA and CDR2 YSYEKL. With V trimmed by 7 bases and J by 5 bases, 16 bases remained unmatched. The CDR3 is 17 amino acids. This CDR3 is CASKLGLERGGGETQYF. The CDR3 region has the DNA TGCGCCAGCAAACTCGGGTTGGAGCGGGGGGGAGGGGAGACCCAGTACTTC.

At least ten counts were recorded for this clone. This rearrangement joins TRBV11-3 to TRBJ1-1; no firm D call. V was cut by 7 bases and J by 8 bases, with 17 bases left in between. This CDR3 region has 13 residues. Germline assignment: CDR1 SGHNT and CDR2 YENEEA. CDR3 amino acids: CASTPGSLSEAFF. The CDR3 DNA sequence: TGTGCCAGCACACCTGGTAGCCTCTCCGAAGCTTTCTTT.

CDR3 sequence: CASKPTGDGSNQPQHF. The CDR3 DNA sequence: TGTGCCAGTAAACCCACGGGGGACGGTAGCAATCAGCCCCAGCATTTT. This chain connects TRBV19 to TRBJ1-5; D is perhaps TRBD1 (5 bases). V was trimmed by 7 bases and J by 0 bases, leaving 16 bases between them. Looked up from germline, CDR1 is LNHDA and CDR2 is SQIVND (reference sequence). The CDR3 runs to 16 residues.

This chain joins TRBV7-9 and TRBJ1-1; TRBD1 aligns across 8 bases. CDR3 length equals 13 residues. Per germline, CDR1 SEHNR and CDR2 FQNEAQ (reference sequence). With 1 base clipped from V and 11 bases from J, the junction kept 6 bases outside the gene matches. The CDR3 loop is CASSLEGGDRAFF. In DNA form, the CDR3 reads TGTGCCAGCAGCTTAGAAGGGGGGGACAGGGCTTTCTTT.

The chain employs TRBV4-1 and TRBJ2-3, with no clear D. V was pared by 0 bases and J by 3 bases, with 10 bases between. The CDR3 has 15 amino acids. Germline CDR1 reads MGHRA; CDR2 reads YSYEKL. For the CDR3, the DNA is TGCGCCAGCAGCCAAGAAGTGAGTCGAACAGATACGCAGTATTTT. This encodes CASSQEVSRTDTQYF.

This rearrangement joins TRBV30 to TRBJ1-4, with 7 nucleotides matching TRBD1. CDR3 size: 14 residues. Germline assignment: CDR1 GTSNPN and CDR2 SVGIG (reference sequence). V was clipped by 0 bases and J by 5 bases; unmatched bases: 3. This CDR3 is CAWSVMTGNEKLFF. CDR3 nucleotide sequence: TGTGCCTGGAGTGTAATGACAGGGAATGAAAAACTGTTTTTT.

The chain links TRBV6-6 to TRBJ1-6; possible D gene TRBD1, 6 bases. Per the germline V gene, CDR1 is MNHNY and CDR2 is SVGAGI (reference sequence). The CDR3 is 14 amino acids. Trimming took 2 bases from V and 9 from J, leaving 11 bases between them. The DNA for the CDR3 is TGTGCCAGCAGTTACGTGGCAGGGGTTTCACCCCTCCACTTT. Translation gives CASSYVAGVSPLHF.

This clone came up a few times. The chain links TRBV7-9 to TRBJ1-2; TRBD1 agrees at 9 bases. The length of the CDR3 is 14 residues. The germline V gene encodes CDR1 SEHNR and CDR2 FQNEAQ (reference sequence). The J segment lost 5 bases and the V segment lost 5 bases, leaving 6 bases of the junction unmatched. CDR3 loop: CASSPGTGQYGYTF. The CDR3 nucleotides are TGTGCCAGCAGCCCAGGGACAGGGCAATATGGCTACACCTTC.

The chain couples TRBV5-1 to TRBJ2-7, with 9 bases lining up with TRBD1. J was trimmed by 5 bases and V by 4 bases; bases with no gene match: 7. This CDR3 has 14 residues. The germline CDR1 and CDR2 sequences are SGHRS and YFSETQ. This CDR3 reads CASSQGQGPHEQYF. As DNA, the CDR3 is TGCGCCAGCAGCCAGGGACAGGGTCCCCACGAGCAGTACTTC.

This clone was found once. V and J are TRBV5-5 and TRBJ2-7; 10 bases are a match to TRBD1. The CDR3 is 14 amino acids. Trimming at V came to 4 bases and at J to 6 bases, leaving 7 bases not matched to a gene. Looked up from germline, CDR1 is SGHKS and CDR2 is YYEKEE (reference sequence). CDR3 DNA: TGTGCCAGCAGCGCAGACAGGGGGCGCTTCGAGCAGTACTTC. Protein product: CASSADRGRFEQYF.

The rearrangement links TRBV15 to TRBJ2-2; the match to TRBD1 covers 8 bases. Looked up from germline, CDR1 is LNHNV and CDR2 is YYDKDF (reference sequence). The CDR3 totals 17 residues. J was trimmed by 4 bases and V by 2 bases; bases with no gene match: 9. The CDR3 nucleotides are TGTGCCACCAGCAGACCTAGACAGGGGATGATCACCGGGGAGCTGTTTTTT. Encoded protein: CATSRPRQGMITGELFF. Together with reference TRBV15 and TRBJ2-2, the CDR3 gives the full variable domain: DAMVIQNPRYQVTQFGKPVTLSCSQTLNHNVMYWYQQKSSQAPKLLFHYYDKDFNNEADTPDNFQSRRPNTSFCFLDIRSPGLGDTAMYLCATSRPRQGMITGELFFGEGSRLTVL.